This T cell receptor beta chain was obtained from a study of Tregs in tolerant kidney transplant recipients. TCRdb keeps only in-frame clones here, not all; method: immunoSEQ multiplex PCR. The repertoire holds 50,000 to 85,000 clones, just under 95% seen once, with approximately 10% in the top ten. This specimen consisted of CD8+ T cells from blood, obtained before the transplant. The receptor comes from a human donor who received a combined kidney and bone marrow transplant.

CDR3 nucleotide sequence: TGTGCCAGTAGGACAGGCTACAATGAGCAGTTCTTC. Protein product: CASRTGYNEQFF. The chain recombines TRBV19 with TRBJ2-1; a weak D match, TRBD1 (6 bases). The CDR3 has 12 amino acids. The V end was cut by 6 bases, the J end by 3 bases, with 6 bases between. Germline V gene data show CDR1 as LNHDA and CDR2 as SQIVND (reference sequence).